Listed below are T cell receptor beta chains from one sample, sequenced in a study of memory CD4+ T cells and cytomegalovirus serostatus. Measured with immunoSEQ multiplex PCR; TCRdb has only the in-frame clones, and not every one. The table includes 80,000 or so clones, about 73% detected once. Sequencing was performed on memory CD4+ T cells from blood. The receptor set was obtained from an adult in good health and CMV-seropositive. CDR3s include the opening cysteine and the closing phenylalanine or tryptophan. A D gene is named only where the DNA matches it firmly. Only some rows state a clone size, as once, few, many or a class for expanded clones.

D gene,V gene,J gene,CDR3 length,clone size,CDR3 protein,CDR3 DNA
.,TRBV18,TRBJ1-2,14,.,CASSPPSRDYGYTF,TGTGCCAGCTCACCTCCCAGCCGTGACTATGGCTACACCTTC
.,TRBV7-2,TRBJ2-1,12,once,CASSLNRGEQFF,TGTGCCAGCAGCTTAAACCGAGGTGAGCAGTTCTTC
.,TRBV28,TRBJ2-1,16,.,CASSLFGGPRSNEQFF,TGTGCCAGCAGTTTATTCGGGGGGCCAAGGTCCAATGAGCAGTTCTTC
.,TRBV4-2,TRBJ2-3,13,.,CASSQDPADTQYF,TGTGCCAGCAGCCAAGATCCCGCAGATACGCAGTATTTT
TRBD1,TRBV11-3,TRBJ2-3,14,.,CASSFGTEEDTQYF,TGTGCCAGCAGCTTCGGGACAGAAGAAGATACGCAGTATTTT
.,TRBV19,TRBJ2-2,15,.,CASSIYRVNTGELFF,TGTGCCAGTAGTATTTACAGGGTTAACACCGGGGAGCTGTTTTTT
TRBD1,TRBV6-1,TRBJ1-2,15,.,CASSDRGTGNYGYTF,TGTGCCAGCAGTGACCGAGGGACAGGGAACTATGGCTACACCTTC
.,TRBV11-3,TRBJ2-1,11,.,CASSLAQEQFF,TGTGCCAGCAGCTTAGCGCAGGAGCAGTTCTTC
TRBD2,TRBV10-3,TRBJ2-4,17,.,CAISDHSAGGGRNIQYF,TGTGCCATCAGTGACCATTCGGCGGGAGGGGGGAGAAACATTCAGTACTTC
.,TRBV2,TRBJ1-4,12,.,CASSEASEKLFF,TGTGCCAGCAGTGAAGCCAGTGAAAAACTGTTTTTT
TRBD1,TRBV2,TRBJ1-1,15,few,CASRSRQGLGTEAFF,TGTGCCAGCAGATCCCGACAGGGACTGGGCACTGAAGCTTTCTTT
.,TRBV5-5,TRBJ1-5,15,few,CASSLEDTSWQPQHF,TGTGCCAGCAGCCTGGAGGACACGTCGTGGCAGCCCCAGCATTTT
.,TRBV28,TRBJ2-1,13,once,CASSEWSLGEQFF,TGTGCCAGCAGCGAGTGGAGTTTGGGTGAGCAGTTCTTC
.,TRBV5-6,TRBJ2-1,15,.,CASSLITDRRNEQFF,TGTGCCAGCAGCTTGATTACAGACAGGAGAAATGAGCAGTTCTTC
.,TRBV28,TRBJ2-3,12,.,CASDSGTDTQYF,TGTGCCAGCGATTCAGGCACAGATACGCAGTATTTT
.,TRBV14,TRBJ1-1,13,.,CASSQGGNTEAFF,TGTGCCAGCAGCCAAGGGGGGAACACTGAAGCTTTCTTT
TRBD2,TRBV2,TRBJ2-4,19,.,CASSGAGVHSTLAKNIQYF,TGTGCCAGCTCTGGGGCGGGAGTACATTCAACCTTAGCCAAAAACATTCAGTACTTC
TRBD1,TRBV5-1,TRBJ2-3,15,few,CASSRDSDSTDTQYF,TGCGCCAGCAGCCGGGACAGCGATAGCACAGATACGCAGTATTTT
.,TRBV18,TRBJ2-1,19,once,CASSPRASEGGSYYNEQFF,TGTGCCAGCTCACCTCGCGCTTCGGAAGGAGGTTCTTACTACAATGAGCAGTTCTTC
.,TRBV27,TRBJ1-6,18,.,CASSFRKHTSSYNSPLHF,TGTGCCAGCAGTTTCCGAAAACATACGAGCTCCTATAATTCACCCCTCCACTTT
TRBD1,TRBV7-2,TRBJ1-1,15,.,CASSGQGGFNTEAFF,TGTGCCAGCAGCGGACAGGGAGGGTTCAACACTGAAGCTTTCTTT
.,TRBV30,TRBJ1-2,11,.,CAWNAMGSYTF,TGTGCCTGGAACGCTATGGGTAGCTACACCTTC
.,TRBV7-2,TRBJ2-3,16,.,CASSLRGEIDTDTQYF,TGTGCCAGCAGCTTAAGAGGGGAAATAGACACAGATACGCAGTATTTT
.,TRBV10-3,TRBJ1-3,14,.,CAISVSSSGNTIYF,TGTGCCATCAGTGTTAGCAGCTCTGGAAACACCATATATTTT
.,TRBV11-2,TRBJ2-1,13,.,CASSVRRGKEQFF,TGTGCCAGCAGCGTTCGTCGGGGGAAAGAGCAGTTCTTC
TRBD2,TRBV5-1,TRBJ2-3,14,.,CASSFSGGTDTQYF,TGCGCCAGCAGCTTTAGCGGGGGGACAGATACGCAGTATTTT
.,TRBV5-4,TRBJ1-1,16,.,CASSPGGAGRDTEAFF,TGTGCCAGCAGCCCGGGCGGGGCAGGGCGGGACACTGAAGCTTTCTTT
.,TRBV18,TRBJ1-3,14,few,CASSARNSGNTIYF,TGTGCCAGCTCAGCCAGGAACTCTGGAAACACCATATATTTT
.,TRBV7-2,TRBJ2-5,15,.,CASSRSSDLGETQYF,TGTGCCAGCAGCCGATCTTCGGACCTTGGGGAGACCCAGTACTTC
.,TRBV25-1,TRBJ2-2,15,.,CASSEGTVGLGELFF,TGTGCCAGCAGTGAGGGGACGGTGGGGTTAGGGGAGCTGTTTTTT
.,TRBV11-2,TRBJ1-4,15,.,CASSSRHQSAEKLFF,TGTGCCAGCAGCTCAAGACACCAGAGTGCAGAAAAACTGTTTTTT
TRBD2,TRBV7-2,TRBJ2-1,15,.,CASSWAGLAANEQFF,TGTGCCAGCAGCTGGGCGGGACTAGCGGCGAATGAGCAGTTCTTC
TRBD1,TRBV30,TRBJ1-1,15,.,CAWSVRGQGAAEAFF,TGTGCCTGGAGTGTACGGGGACAGGGGGCGGCTGAAGCTTTCTTT
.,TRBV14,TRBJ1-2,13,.,CASSQQRLEGYTF,TGTGCCAGCAGCCAACAAAGATTGGAGGGCTACACCTTC
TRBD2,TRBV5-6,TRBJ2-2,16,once,CASRFDSGRGTGELFF,TGTGCCAGCAGATTTGATAGCGGGAGAGGGACCGGGGAGCTGTTTTTT
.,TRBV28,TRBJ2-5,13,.,CASTATFGRTQYF,TGTGCCAGCACTGCTACCTTCGGACGAACCCAGTACTTC
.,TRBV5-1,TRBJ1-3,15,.,CASSLGSGAFGTIYF,TGCGCCAGCAGCTTGGGGTCAGGCGCTTTCGGCACCATATATTTT